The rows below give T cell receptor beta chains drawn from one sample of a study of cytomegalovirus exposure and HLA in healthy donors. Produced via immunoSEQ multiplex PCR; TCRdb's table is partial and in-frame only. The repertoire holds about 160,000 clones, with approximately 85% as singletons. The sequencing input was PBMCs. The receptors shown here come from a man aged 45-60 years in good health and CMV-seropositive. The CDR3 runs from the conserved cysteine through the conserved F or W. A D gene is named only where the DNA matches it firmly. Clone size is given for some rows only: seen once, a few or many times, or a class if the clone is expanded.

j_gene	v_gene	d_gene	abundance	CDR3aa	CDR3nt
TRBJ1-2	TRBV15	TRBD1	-	CATSKDRGRYGYTF	TGTGCCACCAGCAAGGACAGGGGCCGCTATGGCTACACCTTC
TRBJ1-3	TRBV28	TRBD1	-	CASSLLNLYRGGDSANTIYF	TGTGCCAGCAGTTTACTAAATTTATACAGGGGGGGGGATTCGGCAAACACCATATATTTT
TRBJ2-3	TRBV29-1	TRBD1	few	CSGARQGISTDTQYF	TGCAGCGGCGCCCGACAGGGGATTAGCACAGATACGCAGTATTTT
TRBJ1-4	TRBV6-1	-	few	CASSGSWTDTNEKLFF	TGTGCCAGCAGTGGAAGTTGGACAGATACTAATGAAAAACTGTTTTTT
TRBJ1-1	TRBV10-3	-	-	CAISGWATVNTEAFF	TGTGCCATCAGTGGTTGGGCAACGGTGAACACTGAAGCTTTCTTT
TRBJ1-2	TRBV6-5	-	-	CASSYSTGAGEDGYTF	TGTGCCAGCAGTTACTCGACTGGAGCAGGGGAAGATGGCTACACCTTC
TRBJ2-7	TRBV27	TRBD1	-	CASSRDRSYEQYF	TGTGCCAGCAGTCGGGACAGATCCTACGAGCAGTACTTC
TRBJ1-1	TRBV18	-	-	CASSPSEQSSTEAFF	TGTGCCAGCTCACCATCGGAACAGTCCTCGACTGAAGCTTTCTTT
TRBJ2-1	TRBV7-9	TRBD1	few	CASSARDRVYNEQFF	TGTGCCAGCAGCGCCCGGGACAGGGTCTACAATGAGCAGTTCTTC
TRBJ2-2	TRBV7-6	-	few	CASSPPELGGELFF	TGTGCCAGCAGCCCCCCGGAGTTAGGCGGGGAGCTGTTTTTT
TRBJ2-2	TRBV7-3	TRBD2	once	CASRQISGGTTGELFF	TGTGCCAGCAGGCAGATTAGCGGGGGGACCACCGGGGAGCTGTTTTTT
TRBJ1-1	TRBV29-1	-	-	CSVGQESTEAFF	TGCAGCGTTGGCCAGGAAAGCACTGAAGCTTTCTTT
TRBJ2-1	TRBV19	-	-	CASSATGTYNEQFF	TGTGCCAGTAGTGCGACCGGGACCTACAATGAGCAGTTCTTC
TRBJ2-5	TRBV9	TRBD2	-	CASSVGVGGETQYF	TGTGCCAGCAGCGTAGGGGTGGGGGGGGAGACCCAGTACTTC
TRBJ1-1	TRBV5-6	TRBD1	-	CASSLVQGAEAFF	TGTGCCAGCAGCTTGGTTCAGGGGGCTGAAGCTTTCTTT
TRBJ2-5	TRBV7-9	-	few	CASSLVGVIREETQYF	TGTGCCAGCAGCTTAGTGGGAGTGATACGGGAGGAGACCCAGTACTTC
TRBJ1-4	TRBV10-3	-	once	CAISAGEGTNEKLFF	TGTGCCATCAGTGCCGGGGAAGGAACTAATGAAAAACTGTTTTTT
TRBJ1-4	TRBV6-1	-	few	CASRMDSLNEKLFF	TGTGCCAGCAGGATGGACAGTCTTAATGAAAAACTGTTTTTT
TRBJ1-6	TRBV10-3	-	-	CAISESRGQPSSYNSPLHF	TGTGCCATCAGTGAGTCCAGGGGCCAGCCCAGCTCCTATAATTCACCCCTCCACTTT
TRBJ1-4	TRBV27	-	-	CASSVLGWVEVGLPTNEKLFF	TGTGCCAGCAGCGTACTCGGGTGGGTAGAAGTCGGACTGCCAACTAATGAAAAACTGTTTTTT
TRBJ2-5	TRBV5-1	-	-	CASSLGLSKETQYF	TGCGCCAGCAGCTTGGGACTGTCGAAAGAGACCCAGTACTTC
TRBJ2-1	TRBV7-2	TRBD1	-	CASSRPGQGIEQFF	TGTGCCAGCAGCCGCCCCGGACAGGGGATTGAGCAGTTCTTC
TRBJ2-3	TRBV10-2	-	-	CASSLSTDTQYF	TGCGCCAGCAGTCTCAGCACAGATACGCAGTATTTT
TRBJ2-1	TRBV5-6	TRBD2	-	CASSQLAGGRSEQFF	TGTGCCAGCAGTCAATTGGCGGGAGGTAGGAGTGAGCAGTTCTTC
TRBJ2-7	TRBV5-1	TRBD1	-	CASTPGQGEFEQYF	TGCGCCAGCACTCCGGGACAGGGAGAATTTGAGCAGTACTTC
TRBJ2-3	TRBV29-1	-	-	CSVDNTDTQYF	TGCAGCGTTGATAACACAGATACGCAGTATTTT
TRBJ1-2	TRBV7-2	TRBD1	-	CASSWGQGSYTF	TGTGCCAGCAGCTGGGGACAGGGTAGTTACACCTTC
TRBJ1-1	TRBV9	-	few	CASSVGGLNRLQNTEAFF	TGTGCCAGCAGCGTAGGAGGACTTAACCGTCTCCAGAACACTGAAGCTTTCTTT
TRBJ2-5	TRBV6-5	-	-	CASRYTGQETQYF	TGTGCCAGCAGGTACACAGGGCAAGAGACCCAGTACTTC
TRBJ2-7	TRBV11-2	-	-	CASSSTGTWGDEQYF	TGTGCCAGCAGTTCAACAGGCACCTGGGGCGACGAGCAGTACTTC
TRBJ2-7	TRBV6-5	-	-	CASSYSGGWTYEQYF	TGTGCCAGCAGTTACTCAGGAGGGTGGACCTACGAGCAGTACTTC
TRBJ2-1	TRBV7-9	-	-	CASSPPPFGEQFF	TGTGCCAGCAGCCCTCCCCCTTTCGGTGAGCAGTTCTTC